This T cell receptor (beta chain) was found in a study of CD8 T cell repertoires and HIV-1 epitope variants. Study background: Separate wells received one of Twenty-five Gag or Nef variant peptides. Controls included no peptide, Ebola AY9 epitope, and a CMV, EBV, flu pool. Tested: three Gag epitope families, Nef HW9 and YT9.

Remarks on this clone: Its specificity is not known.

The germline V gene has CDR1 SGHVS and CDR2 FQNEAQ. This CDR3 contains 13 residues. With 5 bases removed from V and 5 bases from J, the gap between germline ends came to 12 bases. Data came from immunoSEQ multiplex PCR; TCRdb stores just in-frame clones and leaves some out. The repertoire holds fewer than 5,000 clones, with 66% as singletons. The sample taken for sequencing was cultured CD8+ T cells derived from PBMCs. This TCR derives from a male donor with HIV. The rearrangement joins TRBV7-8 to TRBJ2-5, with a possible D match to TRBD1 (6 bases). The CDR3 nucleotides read TGTGCCAGCAGCCGGGGACATCGGGAGACCCAGTACTTC. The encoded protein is CASSRGHRETQYF.